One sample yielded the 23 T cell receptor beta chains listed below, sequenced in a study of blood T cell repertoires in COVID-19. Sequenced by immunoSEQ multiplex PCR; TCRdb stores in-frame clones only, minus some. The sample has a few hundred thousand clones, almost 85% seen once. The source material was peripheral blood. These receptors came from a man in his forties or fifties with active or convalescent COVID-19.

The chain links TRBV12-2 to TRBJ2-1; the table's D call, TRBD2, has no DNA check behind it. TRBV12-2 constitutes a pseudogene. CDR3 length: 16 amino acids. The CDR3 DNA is TGTGCAAGTCGCTTCCAGCGGGAGGGATCCTACAATGAGCAGTTCTTC. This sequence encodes CASRFQREGSYNEQFF.

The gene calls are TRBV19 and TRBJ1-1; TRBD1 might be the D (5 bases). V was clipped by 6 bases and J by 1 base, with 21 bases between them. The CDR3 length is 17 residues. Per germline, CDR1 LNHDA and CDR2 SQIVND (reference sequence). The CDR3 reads CASSRGATGRANTEAFF. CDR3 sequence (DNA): TGTGCCAGTAGCCGCGGCGCCACAGGTCGGGCGAACACTGAAGCTTTCTTT.

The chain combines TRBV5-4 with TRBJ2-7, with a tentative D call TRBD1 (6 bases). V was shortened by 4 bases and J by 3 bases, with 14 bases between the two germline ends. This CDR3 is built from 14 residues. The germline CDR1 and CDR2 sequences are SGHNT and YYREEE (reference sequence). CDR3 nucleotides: TGTGCCAGCAGCCGTGACAGGTACAGCTACGAGCAGTACTTC. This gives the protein CASSRDRYSYEQYF.

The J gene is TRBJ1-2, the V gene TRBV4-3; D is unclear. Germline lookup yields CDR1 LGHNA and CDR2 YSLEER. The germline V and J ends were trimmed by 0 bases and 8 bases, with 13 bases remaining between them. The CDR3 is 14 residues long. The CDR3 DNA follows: TGCGCCAGCAGCCAAGATAGCACGATAGGAGGCTACACCTTC. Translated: CASSQDSTIGGYTF.

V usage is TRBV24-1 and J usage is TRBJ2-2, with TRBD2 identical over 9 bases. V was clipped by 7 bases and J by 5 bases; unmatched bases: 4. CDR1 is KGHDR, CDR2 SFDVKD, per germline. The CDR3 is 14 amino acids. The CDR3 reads CATRQTSGTGELFF. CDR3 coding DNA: TGTGCCACCAGACAAACTAGCGGGACCGGGGAGCTGTTTTTT.

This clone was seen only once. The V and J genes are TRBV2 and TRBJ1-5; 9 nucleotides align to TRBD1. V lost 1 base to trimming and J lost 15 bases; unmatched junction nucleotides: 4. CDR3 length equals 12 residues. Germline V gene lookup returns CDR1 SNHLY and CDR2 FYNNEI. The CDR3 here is CASSEEGTGRHF. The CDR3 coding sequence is TGTGCCAGCAGTGAAGAGGGGACAGGGAGGCATTTT.

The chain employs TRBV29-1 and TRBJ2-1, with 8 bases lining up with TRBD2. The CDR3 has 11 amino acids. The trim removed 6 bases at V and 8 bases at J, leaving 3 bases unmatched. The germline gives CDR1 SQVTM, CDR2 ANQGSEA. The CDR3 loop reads CSVRREDEQFF. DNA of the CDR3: TGCAGCGTCAGGCGGGAGGATGAGCAGTTCTTC.

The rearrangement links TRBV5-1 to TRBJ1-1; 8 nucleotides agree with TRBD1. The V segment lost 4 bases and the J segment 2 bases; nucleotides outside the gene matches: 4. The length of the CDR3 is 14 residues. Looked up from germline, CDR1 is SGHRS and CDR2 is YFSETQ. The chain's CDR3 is CASSRQGSNTEAFF. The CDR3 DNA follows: TGCGCCAGCAGCCGACAGGGGAGTAACACTGAAGCTTTCTTT.

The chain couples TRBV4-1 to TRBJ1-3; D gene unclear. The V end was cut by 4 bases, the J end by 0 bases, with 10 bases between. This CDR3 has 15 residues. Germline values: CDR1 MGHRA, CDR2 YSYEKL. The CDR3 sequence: CASSRASSSGNTIYF. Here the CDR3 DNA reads TGCGCCAGCAGCCGGGCCTCGAGCTCTGGAAACACCATATATTTT.

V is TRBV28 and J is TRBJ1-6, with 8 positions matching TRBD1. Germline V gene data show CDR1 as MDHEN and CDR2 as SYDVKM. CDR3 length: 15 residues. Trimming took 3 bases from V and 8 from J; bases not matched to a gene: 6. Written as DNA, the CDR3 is TGTGCCAGCAGTTTGGCCGGACAGGGTTATTCACCCCTCCACTTT. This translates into CASSLAGQGYSPLHF.

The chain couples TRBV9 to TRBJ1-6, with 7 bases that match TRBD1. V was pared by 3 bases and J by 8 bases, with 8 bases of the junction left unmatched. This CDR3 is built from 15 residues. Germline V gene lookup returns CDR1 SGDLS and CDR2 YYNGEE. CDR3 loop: CASSDGDRDYSPLHF. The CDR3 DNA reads TGTGCCAGCAGCGATGGTGACAGGGATTATTCACCCCTCCACTTT. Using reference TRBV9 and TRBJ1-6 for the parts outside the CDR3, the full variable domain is DSGVTQTPKHLITATGQRVTLRCSPRSGDLSVYWYQQSLDQGLQFLIQYYNGEERAKGNILERFSAQQFPDLHSELNLSSLELGDSALYFCASSDGDRDYSPLHFGNGTRLTVT.

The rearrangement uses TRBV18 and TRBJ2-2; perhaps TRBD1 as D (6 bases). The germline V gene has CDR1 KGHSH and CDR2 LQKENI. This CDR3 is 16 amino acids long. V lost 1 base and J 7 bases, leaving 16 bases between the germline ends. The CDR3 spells CASSPRLVGADGELFF. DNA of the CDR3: TGTGCCAGCTCACCACGTCTTGTGGGGGCAGACGGGGAGCTGTTTTTT.

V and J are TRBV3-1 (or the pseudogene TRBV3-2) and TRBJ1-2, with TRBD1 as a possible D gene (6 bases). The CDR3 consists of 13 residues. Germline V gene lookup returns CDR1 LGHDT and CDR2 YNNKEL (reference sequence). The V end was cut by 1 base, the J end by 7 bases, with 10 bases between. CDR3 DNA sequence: TGTGCCAGCAGCCAAGCAGGGGCGGGTGGCTACACCTTC. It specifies CASSQAGAGGYTF.

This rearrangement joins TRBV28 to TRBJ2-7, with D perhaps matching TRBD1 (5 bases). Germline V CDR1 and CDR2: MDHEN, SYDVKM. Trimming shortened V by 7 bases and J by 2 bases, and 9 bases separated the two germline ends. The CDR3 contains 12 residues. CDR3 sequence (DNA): TGTGCCAGCAAAACAGGACCCTACGAGCAGTACTTC. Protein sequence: CASKTGPYEQYF. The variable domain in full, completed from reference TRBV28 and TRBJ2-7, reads DVKVTQSSRYLVKRTGEKVFLECVQDMDHENMFWYRQDPGLGLRLIYFSYDVKMKEKGDIPEGYSVSREKKERFSLILESASTNQTSMYLCASKTGPYEQYFGPGTRLTVT.

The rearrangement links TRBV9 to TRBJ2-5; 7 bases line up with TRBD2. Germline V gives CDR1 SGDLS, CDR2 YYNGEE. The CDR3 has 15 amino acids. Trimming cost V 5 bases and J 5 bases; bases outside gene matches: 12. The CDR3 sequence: CASSAGEGFLETQYF. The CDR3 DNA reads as TGTGCCAGCAGTGCGGGAGAGGGGTTCTTGGAGACCCAGTACTTC. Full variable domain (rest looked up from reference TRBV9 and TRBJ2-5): DSGVTQTPKHLITATGQRVTLRCSPRSGDLSVYWYQQSLDQGLQFLIQYYNGEERAKGNILERFSAQQFPDLHSELNLSSLELGDSALYFCASSAGEGFLETQYFGPGTRLLVL.

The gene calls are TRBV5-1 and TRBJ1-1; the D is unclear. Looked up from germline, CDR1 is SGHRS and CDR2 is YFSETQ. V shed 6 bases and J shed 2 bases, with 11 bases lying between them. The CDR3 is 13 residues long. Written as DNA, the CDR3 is TGCGCCAGCAAGCTTACTGATAACACTGAAGCTTTCTTT. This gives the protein CASKLTDNTEAFF.

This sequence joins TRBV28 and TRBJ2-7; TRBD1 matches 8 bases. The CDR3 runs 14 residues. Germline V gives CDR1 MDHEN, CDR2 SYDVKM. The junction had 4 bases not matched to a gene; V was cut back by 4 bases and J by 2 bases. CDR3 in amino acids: CASSSGGWAYEQYF. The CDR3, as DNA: TGTGCCAGCAGTTCAGGGGGCTGGGCCTACGAGCAGTACTTC.

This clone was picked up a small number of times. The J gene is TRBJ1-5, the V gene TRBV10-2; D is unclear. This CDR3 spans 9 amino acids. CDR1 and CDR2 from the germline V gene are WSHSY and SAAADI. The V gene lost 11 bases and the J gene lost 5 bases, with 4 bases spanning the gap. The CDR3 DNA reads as TGCGCCGGAGATCAGCCCCAGCATTTT. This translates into CAGDQPQHF.

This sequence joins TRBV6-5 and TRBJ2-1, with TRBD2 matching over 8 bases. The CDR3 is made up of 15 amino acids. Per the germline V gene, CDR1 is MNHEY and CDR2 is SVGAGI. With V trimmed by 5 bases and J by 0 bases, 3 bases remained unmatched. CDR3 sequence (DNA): TGTGCCAGCAGTATTAGCGGGAACTCCTACAATGAGCAGTTCTTC. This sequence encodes CASSISGNSYNEQFF.

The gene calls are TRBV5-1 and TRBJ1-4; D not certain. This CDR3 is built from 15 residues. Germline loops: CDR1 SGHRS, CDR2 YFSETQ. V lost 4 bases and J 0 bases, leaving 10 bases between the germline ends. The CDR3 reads CASSRGDSTNEKLFF. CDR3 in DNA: TGCGCCAGCAGCCGTGGAGACTCAACTAATGAAAAACTGTTTTTT. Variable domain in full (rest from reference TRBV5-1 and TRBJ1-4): KAGVTQTPRYLIKTRGQQVTLSCSPISGHRSVSWYQQTPGQGLQFLFEYFSETQRNKGNFPGRFSGRQFSNSRSEMNVSTLELGDSALYLCASSRGDSTNEKLFFGSGTQLSVL.

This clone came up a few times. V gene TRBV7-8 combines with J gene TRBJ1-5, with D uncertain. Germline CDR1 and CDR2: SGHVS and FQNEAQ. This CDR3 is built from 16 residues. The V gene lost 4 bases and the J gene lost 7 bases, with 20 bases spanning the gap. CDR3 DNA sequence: TGTGCCAGCAGCTCGTATAGACTCCCGGCGGGGCAGCCCCAGCATTTT. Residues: CASSSYRLPAGQPQHF.

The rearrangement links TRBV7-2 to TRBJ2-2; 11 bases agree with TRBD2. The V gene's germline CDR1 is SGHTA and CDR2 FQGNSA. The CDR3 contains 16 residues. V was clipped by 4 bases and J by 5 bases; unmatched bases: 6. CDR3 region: CASSSSSGRSTGELFF. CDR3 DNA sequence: TGTGCCAGCAGCTCTTCTAGCGGGAGGAGTACCGGGGAGCTGTTTTTT.

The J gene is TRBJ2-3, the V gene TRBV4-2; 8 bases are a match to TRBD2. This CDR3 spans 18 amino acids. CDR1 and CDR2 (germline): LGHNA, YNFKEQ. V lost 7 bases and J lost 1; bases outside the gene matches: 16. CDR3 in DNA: TGTGCCAGCACCCCGGGAGGGGGTAGCGGAGCCGGCACAGATACGCAGTATTTT. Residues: CASTPGGGSGAGTDTQYF.